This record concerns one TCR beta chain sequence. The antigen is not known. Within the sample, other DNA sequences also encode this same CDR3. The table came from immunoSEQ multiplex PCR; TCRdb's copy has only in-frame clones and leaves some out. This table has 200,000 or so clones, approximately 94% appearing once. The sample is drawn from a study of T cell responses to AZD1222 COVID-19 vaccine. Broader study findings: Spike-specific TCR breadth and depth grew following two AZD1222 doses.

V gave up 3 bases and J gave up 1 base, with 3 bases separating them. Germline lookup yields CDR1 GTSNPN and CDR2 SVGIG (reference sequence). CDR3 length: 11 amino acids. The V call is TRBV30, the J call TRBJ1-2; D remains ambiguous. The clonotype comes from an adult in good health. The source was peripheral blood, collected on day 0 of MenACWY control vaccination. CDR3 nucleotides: TGTGCCTGGAGCGTTAACTATGGCTACACCTTC. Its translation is CAWSVNYGYTF.